This TCR beta chain was retrieved from a study of shared clonotypes between healthy human individuals. The V gene's germline CDR1 is MNHEY and CDR2 SMNVEV (reference sequence). V shed 5 bases and J shed 8 bases, with 15 bases lying between them. This CDR3 region has 13 residues. Each subset's genomic DNA was split evenly across several immunoSEQ plates. As handled by the study authors: Because ImmunoSEQ provided only junction sequences with no quality scores, the filtering differed. TCRdb's table, derived via immunoSEQ multiplex PCR, lists solely in-frame clones and lacks some. The DNA was the basis for D and trimming; V, J and clone size are from that table. The repertoire includes about 820,000 clones, approximately 92% of them detected once, and about 25% sits in the top ten. The study's findings and limits: It was the non-shared clonotypes that had lower generation probabilities than clonotypes shared by all four donors.

CD45RO-negative cells were positively selected for CCR7, leaving out terminally differentiated effector memory CD45RA+ cells. Donors included only healthy HIV-negative adults lacking recent acute infections or vaccinations. With regard to this clone: Its antigen is unidentified. This sample also contains other DNA sequences that code for the same CDR3.

The clonotype originates from a man aged 30 to 39 in good health. V is TRBV27 and J is TRBJ1-1; TRBD1 might be the D (5 bases). Sequenced input: naive CD8+ T cells sorted from blood. The CDR3 DNA follows: TGTGCCAGCAGTCCTACAGGCCTCTCGGAAGCTTTCTTT. It encodes CASSPTGLSEAFF.